This TCR beta chain is from a study of T cell responses to AZD1222 COVID-19 vaccine. About the study: The study pooled second doses at about 4 or about 12 weeks. General observations from the study: Among the donors, most were white British and more were female, and clonal diversity was possibly underestimated. Mapped onto spike, vaccine-associated CD4 TCRs spanned it and were dominant at 160-218 and 743-854.

V shed 11 bases, J shed 2 bases, and the junction held 10 bases outside the gene matches. The CDR3 has 14 residues. Germline V lookup: CDR1 LNHNV, CDR2 YYDKDF (reference sequence). This clone was seen just once. Its antigen is unknown. Sequenced by immunoSEQ multiplex PCR; TCRdb stores in-frame clones only, minus some. The table lists 140,000 to 150,000 clones, about 90% of them singletons. The source was peripheral blood, collected on day 0 of AZD1222 vaccination. The chain combines TRBV15 with TRBJ2-7; 9 bases map to TRBD2. The origin of this receptor is an adult in good health. CDR3 nucleotide sequence: TGTGCCGTCGGGGCTAGCGGGAAGACCTACGAGCAGTACTTC. It encodes CAVGASGKTYEQYF. Drawing the rest from reference TRBV15 and TRBJ2-7, the complete variable domain is DAMVIQNPRYQVTQFGKPVTLSCSQTLNHNVMYWYQQKSSQAPKLLFHYYDKDFNNEADTPDNFQSRRPNTSFCFLDIRSPGLGDTAMYLCAVGASGKTYEQYFGPGTRLTVT.